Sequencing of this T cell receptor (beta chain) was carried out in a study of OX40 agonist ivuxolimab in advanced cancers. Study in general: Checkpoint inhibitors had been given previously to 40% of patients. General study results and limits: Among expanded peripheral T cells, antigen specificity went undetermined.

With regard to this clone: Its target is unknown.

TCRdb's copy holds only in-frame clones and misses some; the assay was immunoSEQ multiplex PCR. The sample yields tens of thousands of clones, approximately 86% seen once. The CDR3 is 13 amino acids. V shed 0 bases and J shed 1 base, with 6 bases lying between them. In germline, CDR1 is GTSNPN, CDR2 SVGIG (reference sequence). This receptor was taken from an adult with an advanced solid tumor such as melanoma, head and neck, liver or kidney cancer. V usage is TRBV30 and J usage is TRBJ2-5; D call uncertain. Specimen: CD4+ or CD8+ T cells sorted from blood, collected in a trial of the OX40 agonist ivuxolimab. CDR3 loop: CAWSVLGQETQYF. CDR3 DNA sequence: TGTGCCTGGAGTGTACTGGGCCAAGAGACCCAGTACTTC.